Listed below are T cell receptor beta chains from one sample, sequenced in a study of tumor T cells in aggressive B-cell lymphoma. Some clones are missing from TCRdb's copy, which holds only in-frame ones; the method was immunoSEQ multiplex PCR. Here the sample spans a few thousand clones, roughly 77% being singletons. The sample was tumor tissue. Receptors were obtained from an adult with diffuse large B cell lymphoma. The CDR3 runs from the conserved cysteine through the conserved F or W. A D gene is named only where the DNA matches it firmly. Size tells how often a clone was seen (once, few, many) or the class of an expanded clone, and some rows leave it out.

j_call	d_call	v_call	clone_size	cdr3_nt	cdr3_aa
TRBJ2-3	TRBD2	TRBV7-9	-	TGTGCCAGCACCTCGGGACTAGCGGTAGATACGCAGTATTTT	CASTSGLAVDTQYF
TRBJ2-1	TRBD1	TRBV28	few	TGTGCCAGCAGTTTAGGCCCCGGGACAGCTGACAATGAGCAGTTCTTC	CASSLGPGTADNEQFF
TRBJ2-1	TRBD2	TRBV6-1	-	TGTGCCAGCATGGAGGGAGGGTCGTACAATGAGCAGTTCTTC	CASMEGGSYNEQFF
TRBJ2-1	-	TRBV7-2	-	TGTGCCAGCAGCTTAACGCGGAAGATCAAGGAGTTCTTC	CASSLTRKIKEFF
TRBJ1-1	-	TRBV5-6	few	TGTGCCAGCAGCTTGGTAACCGGGGGGGCTTTTCCGGACACTGAAGCTTTCTTT	CASSLVTGGAFPDTEAFF
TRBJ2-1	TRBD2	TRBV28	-	TGTGCCAGCAGTTCCAAACTAGCGGGTTACAATGAGCAGTTCTTC	CASSSKLAGYNEQFF
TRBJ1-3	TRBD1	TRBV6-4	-	TGTGCCAGCAGTGACTCCGGGACAGGGCCCTTCTCTGGAAACACCATATATTTT	CASSDSGTGPFSGNTIYF
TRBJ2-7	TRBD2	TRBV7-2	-	TGTGCCAGCAGCTTAGAGGACGGGAGGGGCTACGAGCAGTACTTC	CASSLEDGRGYEQYF
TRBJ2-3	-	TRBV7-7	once	TGTGCTAGCAGCTTTTCGCGCGAAAGCACAGATACGCAGTATTTT	CASSFSRESTDTQYF
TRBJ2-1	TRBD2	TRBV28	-	TGTGCCAGCAGTTCCCCCAGGCGGGAGGGATACAATGAGCAGTTCTTC	CASSSPRREGYNEQFF
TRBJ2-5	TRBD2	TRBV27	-	TGTGCCAGCAGTTTCGTTCTAGCGGGAGTGGCACTTGAGACCCAGTACTTC	CASSFVLAGVALETQYF
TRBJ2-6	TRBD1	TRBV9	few	TGTGCCAGCAGGGGGACAGGGGGGGACTCTGGGGCCAACGTCCTGACTTTC	CASRGTGGDSGANVLTF
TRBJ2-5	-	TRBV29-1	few	TGCAGCCCCAGCGTGGGAGAGACCCAGTACTTC	CSPSVGETQYF
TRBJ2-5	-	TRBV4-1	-	TGCGCCAGCAGCCAAGTGGGGGGACAGAATCAAGAGACCCAGTACTTC	CASSQVGGQNQETQYF
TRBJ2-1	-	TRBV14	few	TGTGCCAGCAGCGAGCGACAGGGAAGGGGGGTCGAGCAGTTCTTC	CASSERQGRGVEQFF
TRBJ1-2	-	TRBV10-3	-	TGTGCCATCAGGACTGGACAGCCTAACTATGGCTACACCTTC	CAIRTGQPNYGYTF
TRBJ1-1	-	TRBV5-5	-	TGTGCCAGCAGCTCGGACACTGAAGCTTTCTTT	CASSSDTEAFF
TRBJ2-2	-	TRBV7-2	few	TGTGCCAGCAGCTTAGCGGCCCCCAGGGACACCGGGGAGCTGTTTTTT	CASSLAAPRDTGELFF
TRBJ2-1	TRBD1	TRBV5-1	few	TGCGCCAGCAGCAATACAGGGGTTAATGAGCAGTTCTTC	CASSNTGVNEQFF
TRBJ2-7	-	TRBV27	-	TGTGCCAGCAGCCTCCGGAGGTACTACGAGCAGTACTTC	CASSLRRYYEQYF
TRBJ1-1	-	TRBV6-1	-	TGTGCCAGCAGTGAAGATGGCAGTCAGGTCACTGAAGCTTTCTTT	CASSEDGSQVTEAFF
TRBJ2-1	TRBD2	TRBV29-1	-	TGCAGCGTTGCAACTGGGACTAGCGGTGGTATTGAGCAGTTCTTC	CSVATGTSGGIEQFF